These 30 T cell receptor beta chains were all obtained from the same sample, sequenced in a study of molecular identifiers for immune sequencing clone quantification. TCRdb independently ran MiXCR on the PCR reads; one entry per CDR3 protein. The data show approximately 500,000 distinct CDR3 sequences, about 21% seen once. The source material was naive CD8+ T cells from blood, with Jurkat cell RNA spiked in. Subset indicated: FACS-sorted CD8+CD4-CCR7+CD45RA+ naive T cells. All receptors come from a human donor in good health. Some libraries in this study had Jurkat cell RNA spiked in.

The chain couples TRBV3-1 to TRBJ1-5; D gene uncertain. Trimming pared 3 bases from V and 3 bases from J, leaving 6 bases between. CDR1 is LGHDT, CDR2 YNNKEL, per germline (reference sequence). The CDR3 covers 13 residues. The CDR3 DNA is TGTGCCAGCAGCCAGACTTTCAATCAGCCCCAGCATTTT. This gives the protein CASSQTFNQPQHF.

In its sample, this clonotype was seen many times. The chain recombines TRBV20-1 with TRBJ2-7; 9 nucleotides agree with TRBD2. The junction had 11 bases not matched to a gene; V was cut back by 6 bases and J by 2 bases. The V gene's germline CDR1 is DFQATT and CDR2 SNEGSKA (reference sequence). This CDR3 has 15 residues. The CDR3 DNA sequence: TGCAGTGCCCGGACCCTAGCGGGAACCCCCTACGAGCAGTACTTC. As protein: CSARTLAGTPYEQYF.

In its sample, this clonotype was seen many times. The chain recombines TRBV5-4 with TRBJ1-2; 9 positions match TRBD1. Germline lookup yields CDR1 SGHNT and CDR2 YYREEE (reference sequence). This CDR3 spans 15 amino acids. V lost 4 bases, J lost 4 bases, and 8 bases stayed unmatched. The CDR3 is CASSPGQGRSYGYTF. The DNA for the CDR3 is TGTGCCAGCAGCCCCGGACAGGGGAGGTCCTATGGCTACACCTTC.

About this clonotype: A much larger clone lies a single base off, so this may be a read error. This is likely a read error, given that the CDR3 carries no conserved phenylalanine or tryptophan at its end. The gene calls are TRBV4-1 and TRBJ2-1; D is uncertain. CDR1 is MGHRA, CDR2 YSYEKL, per germline. CDR3 length: 14 residues. V was cut by 1 base and J by 9 bases, with 13 bases left in between. CDR3 sequence: CASSQGGSNGEQFL. The CDR3 DNA is TGCGCCAGCAGCCAAGGTGGGTCCAACGGTGAGCAGTTCCTC.

This clonotype was counted ten times or more. The chain has TRBV20-1 and TRBJ2-3, with D unclear. V lost 1 base to trimming and J lost 6 bases, with 20 bases between them. CDR1 and CDR2 from the germline V gene are DFQATT and SNEGSKA (reference sequence). CDR3 size: 16 residues. The CDR3 here is CSARVGMGIFVDTQYF. The CDR3 DNA sequence: TGCAGTGCTAGAGTAGGGATGGGGATTTTCGTGGATACGCAGTATTTT.

The chain has TRBV4-3 and TRBJ2-3; 9 bases align to TRBD2. V shed 4 bases, J shed 2 bases, and the junction held 10 bases outside the gene matches. CDR1 and CDR2 (germline): LGHNA, YSLEER. The CDR3 spans 17 residues. CDR3 nucleotides: TGCGCCAGCAGCCCCGGGGGTAGCGGGGGACCCACAGATACGCAGTATTTT. Protein product: CASSPGGSGGPTDTQYF.

There are a few counts of this clonotype. The chain employs TRBV7-9 and TRBJ2-2; no firm D call. The CDR3 consists of 17 residues. Germline values: CDR1 SEHNR, CDR2 FQNEAQ (reference sequence). V lost 0 bases, J lost 6 bases, and 17 bases lay in between. CDR3 coding DNA: TGTGCCAGCAGCTTAGCCTCAGATTATATCCGCCCCGGGGAGCTGTTTTTT. Translation gives CASSLASDYIRPGELFF.

This clonotype was picked up many times. CDR3 in DNA: TGTGCCAGCAGGGCGGACAGGAACACCGGGGAGCTGTTTTTT. Protein product: CASRADRNTGELFF. V and J are TRBV6-6 and TRBJ2-2; D is possibly TRBD1 (6 bases). The CDR3 contains 14 residues. With 6 bases removed from V and 1 base from J, the gap between germline ends came to 9 bases. CDR1 is MNHNY, CDR2 SVGAGI, per germline (reference sequence).

In the case of this clonotype: This could be a read error, since a much larger clone is one nucleotide away. The chain carries TRBV11-2 and TRBJ1-6; TRBD1 might be the D (6 bases). V was clipped by 1 base and J by 8 bases, with 15 bases between them. CDR1 is SGHAT, CDR2 FQNNGV, per germline. The CDR3 extends over 16 amino acids. For the CDR3, the DNA is TGTGCCAGCAGCTTAGGACGACGGGGGGCAGATTCACCCCTCCACTTT. The encoded protein is CASSLGRRGADSPLHF.

This clonotype was seen a handful of times. The V call is TRBV19, the J call TRBJ2-3, with unresolved D. This CDR3 is 16 amino acids long. With 5 bases removed from V and 0 bases from J, the gap between germline ends came to 15 bases. Germline V CDR1 and CDR2: LNHDA, SQIVND (reference sequence). As DNA, the CDR3 is TGTGCCAGTAGTTTCTCAGGTGACCCTAGCACAGATACGCAGTATTTT. This gives the protein CASSFSGDPSTDTQYF.

A word on this clonotype: A much larger clone lies one base from this, so it may be a read error. The chain has TRBV29-1 and TRBJ1-1, with 12 positions matching TRBD1. The CDR3 spans 13 residues. CDR1 is SQVTM, CDR2 ANQGSEA, per germline. Here the CDR3 DNA reads TGCAGCGTTGCGGGACAGGGGGCGGCTGAAGCTTCCTTT. Translated: CSVAGQGAAEASF. The variable domain in full, with the rest retrieved from reference TRBV29-1 and TRBJ1-1, is SAVISQKPSRDICQRGTSLTIQCQVDSQVTMMFWYRQQPGQSLTLIATANQGSEATYESGFVIDKFPISRPNLTFSTLTVSNMSPEDSSIYLCSVAGQGAAEASFGQGTRLTVV.

This clonotype was seen many times. The rearrangement links TRBV28 to TRBJ2-7; D remains unclear. Trimming took off 4 bases at V and 4 bases at J, with 5 bases between the two ends. Germline V gives CDR1 MDHEN, CDR2 SYDVKM. This CDR3 region has 11 residues. The CDR3 sequence: CASSSVYEQYF. In DNA form, the CDR3 reads TGTGCCAGCAGTTCCGTTTACGAGCAGTACTTC.

This clonotype has a count of ten or more. This chain connects TRBV30 to TRBJ1-5, with 9 bases fitting TRBD1. Trimming took 0 bases from V and 0 from J; bases not matched to a gene: 9. Per the germline V gene, CDR1 is GTSNPN and CDR2 is SVGIG (reference sequence). The CDR3 length is 18 residues. CDR3 amino acids: CAWSVRDRASLSNQPQHF. CDR3 DNA sequence: TGTGCCTGGAGTGTGCGGGACAGGGCTTCTCTTAGCAATCAGCCCCAGCATTTT.

This clonotype was seen many times. The V call is TRBV15, the J call TRBJ2-3, with a weak D call TRBD2 (6 bases). This CDR3 comprises 17 residues. The V gene's germline CDR1 is LNHNV and CDR2 YYDKDF (reference sequence). The germline V and J ends were trimmed by 1 base and 0 bases, with 14 bases remaining between them. DNA of the CDR3: TGTGCCACCAGCAGAGGAGGGTGGAGGGGCAGCACAGATACGCAGTATTTT. Its translation is CATSRGGWRGSTDTQYF. The full variable domain, with the rest looked up from reference TRBV15 and TRBJ2-3, is DAMVIQNPRYQVTQFGKPVTLSCSQTLNHNVMYWYQQKSSQAPKLLFHYYDKDFNNEADTPDNFQSRRPNTSFCFLDIRSPGLGDTAMYLCATSRGGWRGSTDTQYFGPGTRLTVL.

This clonotype was recorded at least ten times. This chain uses TRBV2 with TRBJ1-2, with 7 bases aligning to TRBD1. The CDR3 covers 12 residues. With 5 bases clipped from V and 4 bases from J, the junction kept 1 base outside the gene matches. Per the germline V gene, CDR1 is SNHLY and CDR2 is FYNNEI. CDR3 sequence reads: CASSWTGYGYTF. The DNA for the CDR3 is TGTGCCAGCAGTTGGACAGGCTATGGCTACACCTTC.

This chain uses TRBV11-2 with TRBJ2-1, with a tentative D call TRBD2 (5 bases). The ends were cut back, 4 bases at V and 10 bases at J, with 11 bases in the middle. Germline assignment: CDR1 SGHAT and CDR2 FQNNGV. The CDR3 totals 12 residues. CDR3 loop: CASSWTLEEQFF. As DNA, the CDR3 is TGTGCCAGCAGCTGGACTTTGGAGGAGCAGTTCTTC.

Worth noting for this clonotype: A read error may account for a junction end that differs from germline. The chain couples TRBV7-2 to TRBJ2-3, with 8 bases matching TRBD2. This CDR3 has 15 residues. Germline-derived CDR1 and CDR2 are SGHTA and FQGNSA. The CDR3 nucleotides are TGTGCCAACAGCTTAGGCGGGGGGCCCGCAGATACGCAGTATTTT. Its translation: CANSLGGGPADTQYF.

This clonotype was observed many times. The chain is built from TRBV20-1 and TRBJ2-7; 11 nucleotides line up with TRBD2. V lost 0 bases and J lost 2; bases outside the gene matches: 12. Germline V gene sequence: CDR1 DFQATT, CDR2 SNEGSKA (reference sequence). This CDR3 is built from 18 residues. In DNA form, the CDR3 reads TGCAGTGCTAGAGATCGAGGACTAGCGGGTGTCGAGGCCTACGAGCAGTACTTC. This translates into CSARDRGLAGVEAYEQYF.

On this clonotype itself: A read error is possible here, since a much larger clone lies one base away. Here the CDR3 reads CASSQRTSKVQETQYF. The CDR3, as DNA: TGTGCCAGCAGCCAAAGGACTAGTAAGGTTCAGGAGACCCAGTACTTC. The chain couples TRBV7-9 to TRBJ2-5; 7 nucleotides agree with TRBD2. The ends lost 5 bases at V and 5 bases at J; junction bases unmatched: 14. Germline values: CDR1 SEHNR, CDR2 FQNEAQ (reference sequence). The CDR3 has 16 amino acids. Supplemented by reference TRBV7-9 and TRBJ2-5, the full variable domain reads DTGVSQNPRHKITKRGQNVTFRCDPISEHNRLYWYRQTLGQGPEFLTYFQNEAQLEKSRLLSDRFSAERPKGSFSTLEIQRTEQGDSAMYLCASSQRTSKVQETQYFGPGTRLLVL.

This clonotype was observed many times. This chain joins TRBV28 and TRBJ2-3, with 11 bases identical to TRBD2. V was clipped by 3 bases and J by 6 bases; unmatched bases: 2. The CDR3 length is 14 residues. The germline CDR1 and CDR2 sequences are MDHEN and SYDVKM. The CDR3 DNA sequence: TGTGCCAGCAGTTTCAGACTAGCGGGGGATACGCAGTATTTT. As protein: CASSFRLAGDTQYF.

The CDR3 region is CASSLTRQSIFSYNSPLHF. The DNA for the CDR3 is TGTGCCAGCAGCCTTACCCGACAGAGTATTTTCTCCTATAATTCACCCCTCCACTTT. The gene calls are TRBV7-9 and TRBJ1-6, with D maybe TRBD1 (5 bases). Per germline, CDR1 SEHNR and CDR2 FQNEAQ (reference sequence). This CDR3 has 19 amino acids. Between the trimmed V and J ends, which lost 5 bases and 0 bases, there was a span of 20 bases.

About this clonotype: This may come from a read error, since a much larger clone is one base off. V usage is TRBV7-6 and J usage is TRBJ1-1, with D maybe TRBD1 (5 bases). The CDR3 length is 13 residues. In germline, CDR1 is SGHVS, CDR2 FNYEAQ. The CDR3, as DNA: TGTGCCAGCAGCTTAGACGCGGGGACTGTAGCTTTCTTT. Its protein is CASSLDAGTVAFF.

A few counts support this clonotype. The chain is built from TRBV7-9 and TRBJ2-4; possibly TRBD2 for D (5 bases). Looked up from germline, CDR1 is SEHNR and CDR2 is FQNEAQ (reference sequence). This CDR3 region has 16 residues. V lost 0 bases and J 7 bases, leaving 16 bases between the germline ends. CDR3 sequence: CASSLAFGERGNIQYF. As DNA, the CDR3 is TGTGCCAGCAGCTTAGCCTTCGGGGAACGAGGGAACATTCAGTACTTC.

The V gene is TRBV9, the J gene TRBJ1-2; D possibly corresponds to TRBD1 (5 bases). The CDR3 is made up of 17 amino acids. Trimming left V 3 bases short and J 4 bases short, with 22 bases between. The germline V gene encodes CDR1 SGDLS and CDR2 YYNGEE. The CDR3 reads CASSAPTGTRSFYGYTF. The CDR3 region has the DNA TGTGCCAGCAGCGCTCCCACAGGAACCAGGTCGTTCTATGGCTACACCTTC.

This clonotype showed up many times. The chain links TRBV6-5 to TRBJ2-3; 8 bases are a match to TRBD1. Germline CDR1 reads MNHEY; CDR2 reads SVGAGI. The CDR3 sequence is 16 residues long. V trimming: 2 bases; J trimming: 3 bases; junction bases outside the gene matches: 7. CDR3 in DNA: TGTGCCAGCAGTTACGTGCCCAGGGGGCATACAGATACGCAGTATTTT. This translates into CASSYVPRGHTDTQYF.

This clonotype was recorded many times. The chain couples TRBV6-5 to TRBJ1-4, with D possibly being TRBD1 (5 bases). Deletions cut 2 bases from V and 4 bases from J, with 11 bases between. CDR3 length: 15 amino acids. Per germline, CDR1 MNHEY and CDR2 SVGAGI. The CDR3 DNA follows: TGTGCCAGCAGTTACGGTCGGGACGTTAATGAAAAACTGTTTTTT. Its protein product is CASSYGRDVNEKLFF.

For this clonotype: A much more abundant neighbour one base away suggests this may be a read error. This chain connects TRBV30 to TRBJ2-2; possibly TRBD1 for D (5 bases). The germline V gene encodes CDR1 GTSNPN and CDR2 SVGIG (reference sequence). CDR3 length: 15 amino acids. Trimming pared 1 base from V and 2 bases from J, leaving 11 bases between. The CDR3 nucleotides are TGTGCCTGGAGTGCACAGGTCTTTAACACCGGGGAGCTGTTTTTT. It specifies CAWSAQVFNTGELFF.

This clonotype was counted many times. V and J are TRBV12-3 or TRBV12-4 and TRBJ2-5, with TRBD1 matching 10 bases. The V gene end was trimmed by 8 bases and the J gene end by 4 bases; junction bases not matched to a gene: 10. The CDR3 covers 15 residues. Here the CDR3 reads CASREDRGVGETQYF. CDR3 coding DNA: TGTGCCAGCCGGGAGGACAGGGGGGTAGGAGAGACCCAGTACTTC.

This clonotype was recorded a few times. This chain connects TRBV3-1 to TRBJ1-1; 9 positions agree with TRBD1. V gave up 0 bases and J gave up 3 bases; unmatched junction bases: 5. Germline CDR1 and CDR2: LGHDT and YNNKEL (reference sequence). This CDR3 contains 16 residues. CDR3 protein: CASSQDHGTGYTEAFF. Written as DNA, the CDR3 is TGTGCCAGCAGCCAAGACCATGGGACAGGGTACACTGAAGCTTTCTTT.

This clonotype was seen repeatedly, ten times or more. The V and J genes are TRBV29-1 and TRBJ1-1, with TRBD1 matching over 11 bases. The CDR3 is 12 amino acids. Germline trimming cut 6 bases from V and 5 bases from J; bases unmatched to any gene: 2. The germline V gene encodes CDR1 SQVTM and CDR2 ANQGSEA. CDR3: CSVGTGGTEAFF. The DNA of the CDR3 is TGCAGCGTAGGGACAGGGGGGACTGAAGCTTTCTTT.